The 13 T cell receptor beta chains given below trace back to one sample, sequenced in a study of neurological immune-mediated disorders. One entry per CDR3 protein, called by TCRdb with MiXCR from the 5' RACE reads. In the table there are roughly 49,000 distinct CDR3 sequences, less than 15% of which are singletons. As for time point: longitudinal time-point 2. The sequencing sample was made of PBMCs. These receptors came from a male donor with HTLV-1-associated myelopathy (HAM/TSP).

This clonotype was detected many times. V usage is TRBV7-9 and J usage is TRBJ1-4; D possibly corresponds to TRBD1 (5 bases). This CDR3 spans 14 amino acids. Trimming took off 5 bases at V and 8 bases at J, with 15 bases between the two ends. Germline CDR1 reads SEHNR; CDR2 reads FQNEAQ (reference sequence). The CDR3 coding sequence is TGTGCCAGCAGCCATGGGACGGTCGCCGAAAAACTGTTTTTT. It yields the protein CASSHGTVAEKLFF.

In its sample, this clonotype was seen many times. This sequence joins TRBV2 and TRBJ1-5; TRBD1 is a possible D gene (6 bases). Germline CDR1 SNHLY, CDR2 FYNNEI. Trimming took 4 bases from V and 8 from J, leaving 12 bases between them. The CDR3 runs 13 residues. CDR3 sequence reads: CASSATGSEPQHF. Written as DNA, the CDR3 is TGTGCCAGCAGTGCAACAGGGTCGGAGCCCCAGCATTTT.

Ten or more counts support this clonotype. The chain combines TRBV12-3 or TRBV12-4 with TRBJ1-3; D remains unclear. The CDR3 has 13 residues. Trimming cost V 0 bases and J 5 bases, with 5 bases left between them. The CDR3 DNA is TGTGCCAGCAGTTTAGCTTTTCGAAACACCATATATTTT. This encodes CASSLAFRNTIYF.

This chain uses TRBV4-3 with TRBJ2-2; TRBD1 is a possible D gene (5 bases). Germline CDR1 and CDR2: LGHNA and YSLEER. Trimming shortened V by 0 bases and J by 7 bases, and 9 bases separated the two germline ends. This CDR3 region has 14 residues. The chain's CDR3 is CASSQEGLSGELFF. The CDR3 DNA sequence: TGCGCCAGCAGCCAAGAGGGGCTCAGCGGGGAGCTGTTTTTT.

The chain is built from TRBV3-1 and TRBJ1-2, with a tentative D call TRBD1 (6 bases). CDR1 and CDR2 from the germline V gene are LGHDT and YNNKEL (reference sequence). Trimming stripped 3 bases from V and 8 bases from J, with 16 bases between. This CDR3 region has 14 residues. In DNA form, the CDR3 reads TGTGCCAGCAGCCACTTGACAGGTGAAGGAGGCTACACCTTC. Translating it yields CASSHLTGEGGYTF.

This clonotype was picked up many times. The chain is built from TRBV6-2 or TRBV6-3 and TRBJ1-2, with D maybe TRBD1 (6 bases). Germline loops: CDR1 MNHEY, CDR2 SVGEGT. V gave up 6 bases and J gave up 7 bases, with 15 bases separating them. This CDR3 region has 13 residues. The CDR3 DNA reads TGTGCCAGCAGGGAAGGGGGGGCCGGTGGCTACACCTTC. Translation: CASREGGAGGYTF.

This clonotype was detected ten times or more. The V gene is TRBV7-2, the J gene TRBJ1-2; no clear D. The CDR3 is 16 amino acids. Per the germline V gene, CDR1 is SGHTA and CDR2 is FQGNSA. V lost 3 bases to trimming and J lost 1 base, with 15 bases between them. The CDR3 nucleotides are TGTGCCAGCAGCTTTCGACTGGCCCGGAGTAACTATGGCTACACCTTC. Encoded protein: CASSFRLARSNYGYTF.

This clonotype was seen ten or more times. The chain is built from TRBV20-1 and TRBJ1-1; D unclear. The ends were cut back, 3 bases at V and 0 bases at J, with 17 bases in the middle. The CDR3 contains 16 residues. The germline V gene encodes CDR1 DFQATT and CDR2 SNEGSKA (reference sequence). The CDR3 sequence: CSARRAGGAMNTEAFF. CDR3 sequence (DNA): TGCAGTGCTAGGAGGGCAGGCGGAGCCATGAACACTGAAGCTTTCTTT.

This clonotype was observed a few times. The chain recombines TRBV5-1 with TRBJ1-5; D may be TRBD1 (6 bases). This CDR3 is built from 15 residues. The germline V gene encodes CDR1 SGHRS and CDR2 YFSETQ. Trimming stripped 0 bases from V and 3 bases from J, with 10 bases between. CDR3 loop: CASSLVDSLNQPQHF. The DNA for the CDR3 is TGCGCCAGCAGCTTGGTGGACAGCCTCAATCAGCCCCAGCATTTT.

This clonotype was detected ten times or more. The rearrangement uses TRBV20-1 and TRBJ1-3; D remains ambiguous. The V gene lost 0 bases and the J gene lost 4 bases, with 10 bases spanning the gap. CDR1 is DFQATT and CDR2 is SNEGSKA in the germline V gene (reference sequence). The CDR3 runs to 14 residues. CDR3 protein: CSARDPFYGNTIYF. The DNA of the CDR3 is TGCAGTGCTAGAGACCCTTTCTACGGAAACACCATATATTTT.

This clonotype appeared many times. The chain couples TRBV5-1 to TRBJ2-1; TRBD1 matches 7 bases. V trimming: 0 bases; J trimming: 10 bases; junction bases outside the gene matches: 10. The germline gives CDR1 SGHRS, CDR2 YFSETQ. The CDR3 totals 15 residues. The CDR3 region is CASSLASQGVGEQFF. CDR3 nucleotides: TGCGCCAGCAGCTTGGCCTCGCAGGGGGTCGGGGAGCAGTTCTTC. Full variable domain (missing parts from reference TRBV5-1 and TRBJ2-1): KAGVTQTPRYLIKTRGQQVTLSCSPISGHRSVSWYQQTPGQGLQFLFEYFSETQRNKGNFPGRFSGRQFSNSRSEMNVSTLELGDSALYLCASSLASQGVGEQFFGPGTRLTVL.

Ten or more counts support this clonotype. The chain uses TRBV5-1 and TRBJ2-5, with a possible D match to TRBD2 (6 bases). V was shortened by 0 bases and J by 2 bases, with 8 bases between the two germline ends. The germline V gene has CDR1 SGHRS and CDR2 YFSETQ. The CDR3 contains 14 residues. CDR3 bases: TGCGCCAGCAGCTTGGTGGGGAGGCAAGAGACCCAGTACTTC. This translates into CASSLVGRQETQYF.

The chain links TRBV27 to TRBJ2-7; possibly TRBD2 for D (5 bases). V gave up 5 bases and J gave up 0 bases, with 11 bases separating them. Germline V lookup: CDR1 MNHEY, CDR2 SMNVEV (reference sequence). The length of the CDR3 is 14 residues. CDR3 in amino acids: CASSPGSSSYEQYF. The CDR3 region has the DNA TGTGCCAGCAGTCCGGGATCTAGCTCCTACGAGCAGTACTTC.